This passage covers 9 T cell receptor beta chains from one sample sequenced in a study of blood T cell repertoires in COVID-19. The method was immunoSEQ multiplex PCR; TCRdb's version includes in-frame clones alone and lacks a portion of them. The sample has 350,000 to 400,000 clones; around 91% are singletons. The sample was peripheral blood. Receptors originate from a man between 18 and 35 years old with active or convalescent COVID-19.

The J gene is TRBJ1-3, the V gene TRBV11-2; D call uncertain. Trimming cost V 1 base and J 0 bases, with 7 bases left between them. The CDR3 covers 15 residues. CDR1 and CDR2 from the germline V gene are SGHAT and FQNNGV. The CDR3 protein is CASSLVSFSGNTIYF. CDR3 DNA sequence: TGTGCCAGCAGCTTAGTATCCTTCTCTGGAAACACCATATATTTT.

V usage is TRBV18 and J usage is TRBJ1-2, with TRBD1 matching over 8 bases. Trimming at V came to 4 bases and at J to 3 bases, leaving 7 bases not matched to a gene. The germline V gene has CDR1 KGHSH and CDR2 LQKENI. The CDR3 loop spans 15 amino acids. In DNA form, the CDR3 reads TGTGCCAGCTCACGTACGGACAGGGAGCACTATGGCTACACCTTC. This gives the protein CASSRTDREHYGYTF.

The chain has TRBV6-5 and TRBJ1-2; 10 nucleotides agree with TRBD1. This CDR3 contains 14 residues. The germline V gene has CDR1 MNHEY and CDR2 SVGAGI. With 2 bases clipped from V and 8 bases from J, the junction kept 5 bases outside the gene matches. CDR3 amino acids: CASSYGTGAGGYTF. CDR3 sequence (DNA): TGTGCCAGCAGTTACGGGACAGGGGCTGGCGGCTACACCTTC.

The J gene is TRBJ2-4, the V gene TRBV28; D gene uncertain. Trimming removed 5 bases at V and 0 bases at J, with 11 bases between. Germline CDR1 is MDHEN and CDR2 is SYDVKM. The CDR3 extends over 15 amino acids. The CDR3 DNA reads as TGTGCCAGCAGTCGAATAGAGTTAGCCAAAAACATTCAGTACTTC. It is translated as CASSRIELAKNIQYF.

The V call is TRBV27, the J call TRBJ2-1, with 9 nucleotides matching TRBD2. Germline assignment: CDR1 MNHEY and CDR2 SMNVEV (reference sequence). The CDR3 is 15 amino acids. V gave up 4 bases and J gave up 5 bases; unmatched junction bases: 6. CDR3 DNA: TGTGCCAGCAGTTCAGTAGCGGGAGAGGACAATGAGCAGTTCTTC. Translating it yields CASSSVAGEDNEQFF.

The rearrangement links TRBV28 to TRBJ1-3; no clear D. Trimming cost V 10 bases and J 0 bases, with 10 bases left between them. The CDR3 loop spans 13 amino acids. The germline V gene encodes CDR1 MDHEN and CDR2 SYDVKM. The CDR3 loop is CATTSGSGNTIYF. The DNA of the CDR3 is TGTGCCACCACCTCCGGCTCTGGAAACACCATATATTTT.

This clone was detected only once. This chain joins TRBV28 and TRBJ2-7; weak D call: TRBD2 (5 bases). The V end was cut by 3 bases, the J end by 3 bases, with 9 bases between. The germline V gene encodes CDR1 MDHEN and CDR2 SYDVKM. CDR3 size: 13 residues. CDR3 region: CASSFRTGYEQYF. The DNA of the CDR3 is TGTGCCAGCAGTTTTAGGACTGGCTACGAGCAGTACTTC.

This rearrangement joins TRBV5-1 to TRBJ2-1, with 8 bases identical to TRBD2. CDR1 is SGHRS and CDR2 is YFSETQ in the germline V gene. There are 16 residues in the CDR3. With 0 bases clipped from V and 2 bases from J, the junction kept 4 bases outside the gene matches. The CDR3 loop reads CASSLDGGATYNEQFF. The DNA of the CDR3 is TGCGCCAGCAGCTTGGACGGGGGGGCAACCTACAATGAGCAGTTCTTC.

This clone was counted once. The rearrangement joins TRBV5-1 to TRBJ2-7, with D perhaps matching TRBD1 or TRBD2 (9 bases each). V lost 4 bases to trimming and J lost 2 bases, with 19 bases between them. CDR1 is SGHRS and CDR2 is YFSETQ in the germline V gene. The CDR3 contains 16 residues. This CDR3 reads CASSTGGSSGAYEQYF. The CDR3 nucleotides read TGCGCCAGCAGCACAGGGGGCTCTAGCGGGGCCTACGAGCAGTACTTC.